The rows below give T cell receptor beta chains drawn from one sample of a study of blood T cell repertoires in COVID-19. The protocol was immunoSEQ multiplex PCR, while the TCRdb copy is restricted to in-frame clones and leaves out a portion. The table lists around 250,000 clones, 86% of them singletons. Sequences were obtained from peripheral blood. These TCRs come from a man aged 30 to 45 who had recovered from COVID-19. CDR3s include the opening cysteine and the closing phenylalanine or tryptophan. Fields, in order: clone size, J gene, V gene, D gene, CDR3 protein, CDR3 DNA. D genes are given only for firm matches. The size field is filled for only some rows; it gives once, few, many or a size class.

>-|TRBJ2-3|TRBV30|TRBD1
CAWSFETGAADTQYF
TGTGCCTGGAGTTTCGAGACAGGGGCAGCAGATACGCAGTATTTT
>-|TRBJ2-1|TRBV11-2|TRBD2
CASSLLGGATDEQFF
TGTGCCAGCAGTCTCCTCGGGGGGGCTACCGATGAGCAGTTCTTC
>-|TRBJ2-4|TRBV19|TRBD1
CASSRTTGLDIQYF
TGTGCCAGTAGCAGGACGACAGGGCTGGACATTCAGTACTTC
>once|TRBJ1-1|TRBV19|TRBD1
CASSTGQGGTEAFF
TGTGCCAGTAGTACCGGACAGGGCGGCACTGAAGCTTTCTTT
>-|TRBJ1-2|TRBV5-1|-
CASSLVSGDYGYTF
TGCGCCAGCAGCTTGGTTTCAGGGGACTATGGCTACACCTTC
>few|TRBJ1-3|TRBV5-1|-
CASSLDGLGNTIYF
TGCGCCAGCAGCTTGGATGGGCTTGGAAACACCATATATTTT
>-|TRBJ2-7|TRBV6-5|TRBD1
CASIPGTGVGYEQYF
TGTGCCAGCATCCCCGGGACAGGGGTCGGGTACGAGCAGTACTTC
>-|TRBJ2-5|TRBV5-4|-
CASSLAPRGAQETQYF
TGTGCCAGCAGCTTGGCACCCCGGGGGGCACAAGAGACCCAGTACTTC
>-|TRBJ2-2|TRBV5-4|-
CASSRTGELFF
TGTGCCAGCAGTCGCACCGGGGAGCTGTTTTTT
>-|TRBJ1-6|TRBV5-1|-
CASSPEGGFNSPLHF
TGCGCCAGCAGCCCCGAGGGAGGGTTCAATTCACCCCTCCACTTT
>-|TRBJ2-1|TRBV4-1|-
CASSQVDIISYNEQFF
TGCGCCAGCAGCCAAGTAGACATAATTTCCTACAATGAGCAGTTCTTC
>-|TRBJ1-5|TRBV27|-
CASSLWGLSNQPQHF
TGTGCCAGCAGTTTGTGGGGGCTTAGCAATCAGCCCCAGCATTTT
>-|TRBJ1-1|TRBV27|-
CASSLRQNTEAFF
TGTGCCAGCAGTTTGAGACAGAACACTGAAGCTTTCTTT
>-|TRBJ1-1|TRBV3-1/TRBV3-2|-
CASSPLAGVPEAFF
TGTGCCAGCAGCCCCTTGGCAGGGGTCCCTGAAGCTTTCTTT
>-|TRBJ2-3|TRBV11-2|TRBD2
CASSLNGGAADTQYF
TGTGCCAGCAGCTTAAACGGGGGGGCGGCAGATACGCAGTATTTT
>-|TRBJ1-6|TRBV5-1|TRBD1
CASSFDRDRENSPLHF
TGCGCCAGCAGCTTCGACAGGGACAGGGAGAATTCACCCCTCCACTTT
>-|TRBJ1-3|TRBV9|-
CASSVGGHSGNTIYF
TGTGCCAGCAGCGTAGGCGGCCACTCTGGAAACACCATATATTTT
>once|TRBJ2-2|TRBV10-3|-
CAIGISGTGELFF
TGTGCCATCGGAATTTCCGGGACCGGGGAGCTGTTTTTT
>-|TRBJ1-6|TRBV28|-
CASSLYVGSGFANSPLHF
TGTGCCAGCAGTTTATATGTGGGGTCAGGGTTCGCTAATTCACCCCTCCACTTT
>once|TRBJ2-1|TRBV4-1|TRBD2
CASNPGAGGPYYNEQFF
TGCGCCAGCAACCCGGGGGCGGGGGGCCCCTACTACAATGAGCAGTTCTTC
>-|TRBJ1-6|TRBV6-5|-
CASSYSRTEYNSPLHF
TGTGCCAGCAGTTACTCGAGGACAGAGTATAATTCACCCCTCCACTTT
>-|TRBJ2-1|TRBV27|-
CASMGDNSNEQFF
TGTGCCAGCATGGGGGACAACTCCAATGAGCAGTTCTTC
>-|TRBJ1-1|TRBV2|-
CASRPRFVAEAFF
TGTGCCAGCAGGCCCCGGTTTGTGGCTGAAGCTTTCTTT
>-|TRBJ2-1|TRBV4-3|TRBD2
CASSQGLAGGWDEQFF
TGCGCCAGCAGCCAAGGACTAGCGGGGGGTTGGGATGAGCAGTTCTTC
>-|TRBJ1-1|TRBV6-1|TRBD1
CASSATPTSLPTGGNTEAFF
TGTGCCAGCAGTGCGACACCAACCTCACTCCCAACAGGGGGGAACACTGAAGCTTTCTTT
>once|TRBJ2-7|TRBV6-6|TRBD1
CASSPLTGGFRGYEQYF
TGTGCCAGCAGTCCACTGACAGGGGGCTTCAGAGGCTACGAGCAGTACTTC
>-|TRBJ1-1|TRBV6-2/TRBV6-3|TRBD1
CASSTLGGYTEAFF
TGTGCCAGCAGTACCCTAGGGGGCTACACTGAAGCTTTCTTT
>once|TRBJ1-1|TRBV5-1|-
CASTQGERAEAFF
TGCGCCAGCACCCAGGGTGAGCGGGCTGAAGCTTTCTTT
>-|TRBJ2-7|TRBV21-1|-
CASSKALDFWTGISRLYEQYF
TGTGCCAGCAGCAAAGCGCTAGATTTCTGGACAGGGATCTCTAGGCTCTACGAGCAGTACTTC
>-|TRBJ1-2|TRBV7-2|TRBD1
CASSTTGGAGHYGYTF
TGTGCCAGCAGTACCACAGGGGGCGCCGGCCATTATGGCTACACCTTC
>-|TRBJ1-2|TRBV5-1|TRBD1
CASRPGGGPDGYTF
TGCGCCAGCAGGCCAGGGGGCGGTCCAGATGGCTACACCTTC
>-|TRBJ1-2|TRBV6-1|TRBD1
CASTPPTGENGYTF
TGTGCCAGCACCCCTCCTACAGGGGAAAATGGCTACACCTTC
>-|TRBJ1-4|TRBV7-9|-
CASVSPTDHEKLFF
TGTGCCAGCGTAAGCCCGACAGACCATGAAAAACTGTTTTTT
>-|TRBJ2-7|TRBV7-9|-
CASSLVANEQYF
TGTGCCAGCAGCTTAGTAGCTAACGAGCAGTACTTC
>-|TRBJ2-1|TRBV4-2|-
CASSQPSNEQFF
TGTGCCAGCAGCCAGCCGAGCAATGAGCAGTTCTTC
>-|TRBJ1-2|TRBV6-5|TRBD1
CASSSLGTVDGYTF
TGTGCCAGCAGTTCGTTGGGGACAGTGGACGGCTACACCTTC
>-|TRBJ2-7|TRBV2|-
CASLLGGADSSYEQYF
TGTGCCAGCCTACTAGGAGGGGCTGACAGCTCCTACGAGCAGTACTTC
>-|TRBJ2-3|TRBV5-4|TRBD2
CASSLASRTSGTDTQYF
TGTGCCAGCAGCTTGGCCTCAAGGACTAGCGGGACCGATACGCAGTATTTT
>-|TRBJ2-1|TRBV6-5|TRBD2
CASSYAGGPRGQFF
TGTGCCAGCAGTTACGCGGGGGGGCCCCGAGGGCAGTTCTTC
>-|TRBJ1-1|TRBV10-1|-
CASSVGGTEAFF
TGCGCCAGCAGTGTTGGAGGGACTGAAGCTTTCTTT
>-|TRBJ2-5|TRBV11-1|TRBD1
CASSLGTGALQETQYF
TGTGCCAGCAGCTTGGGGACAGGGGCCCTCCAAGAGACCCAGTACTTC
>-|TRBJ1-6|TRBV9|-
CASSPGGSPLHF
TGTGCCAGCAGCCCGGGGGGTTCACCCCTCCACTTT
>many|TRBJ2-1|TRBV14|TRBD1
CASSRTRDSTYNEQFF
TGTGCCAGCAGCCGGACCCGGGACAGTACCTACAATGAGCAGTTCTTC
>-|TRBJ1-2|TRBV7-8|TRBD1
CASSLRGTGDGYTF
TGTGCCAGCAGCTTGAGGGGGACAGGAGATGGCTACACCTTC
>-|TRBJ2-1|TRBV7-2|-
CASSLARGANEQFF
TGTGCCAGCAGCTTAGCGCGAGGCGCCAATGAGCAGTTCTTC
>-|TRBJ1-3|TRBV5-6|TRBD1
CASSMTGVTGNTIYF
TGTGCCAGCAGTATGACAGGGGTGACTGGAAACACCATATATTTT
>-|TRBJ2-5|TRBV12-3/TRBV12-4|-
CASSLRETQYF
TGTGCCAGCAGTTTGCGTGAGACCCAGTACTTC
>-|TRBJ2-7|TRBV6-5|TRBD2
CAGLGGSSYEQYF
TGTGCCGGCCTGGGAGGGTCGTCCTACGAGCAGTACTTC
>few|TRBJ2-2|TRBV3-1/TRBV3-2|-
CASSQVESGELFF
TGTGCCAGCAGCCAAGTGGAGTCCGGGGAGCTGTTTTTT
>-|TRBJ1-2|TRBV5-5|-
CASSPDSDYGYTF
TGTGCCAGCAGCCCTGACAGTGACTATGGCTACACCTTC
>-|TRBJ1-3|TRBV6-5|-
CASRSGVTGNTIYF
TGTGCCAGCAGGTCAGGGGTAACTGGAAACACCATATATTTT
>-|TRBJ1-1|TRBV18|TRBD1
CASSPRQGQGVWTEAFF
TGTGCCAGCTCACCACGCCAGGGACAGGGGGTTTGGACTGAAGCTTTCTTT